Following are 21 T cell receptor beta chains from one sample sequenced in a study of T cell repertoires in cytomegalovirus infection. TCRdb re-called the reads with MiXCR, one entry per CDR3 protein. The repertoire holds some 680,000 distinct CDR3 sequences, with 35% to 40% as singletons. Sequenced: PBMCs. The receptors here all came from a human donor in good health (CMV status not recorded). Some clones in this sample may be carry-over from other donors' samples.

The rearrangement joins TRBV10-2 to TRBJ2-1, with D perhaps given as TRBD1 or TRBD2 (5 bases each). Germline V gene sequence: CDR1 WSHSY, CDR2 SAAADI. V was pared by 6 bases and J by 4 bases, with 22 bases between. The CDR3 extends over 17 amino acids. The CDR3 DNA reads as TGCGCCAGCAGAGAGGGGACGGGCGCGCGGCCGTACAATGAGCAGTTCTTC. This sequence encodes CASREGTGARPYNEQFF.

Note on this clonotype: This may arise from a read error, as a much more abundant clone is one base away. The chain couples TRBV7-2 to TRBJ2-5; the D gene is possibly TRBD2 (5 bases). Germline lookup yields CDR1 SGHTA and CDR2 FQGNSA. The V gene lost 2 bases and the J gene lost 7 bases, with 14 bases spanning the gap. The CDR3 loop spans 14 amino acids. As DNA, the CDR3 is TGTGCCAGCAGCTTACTGCGGGTGTGGGCGACCCAGTACTTC. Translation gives CASSLLRVWATQYF.

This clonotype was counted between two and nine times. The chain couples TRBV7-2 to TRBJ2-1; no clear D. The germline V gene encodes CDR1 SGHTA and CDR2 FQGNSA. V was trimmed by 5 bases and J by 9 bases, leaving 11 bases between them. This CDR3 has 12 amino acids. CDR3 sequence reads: CASSSSSGEQFF. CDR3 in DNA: TGTGCCAGCAGCAGTTCTTCTGGTGAGCAGTTCTTC.

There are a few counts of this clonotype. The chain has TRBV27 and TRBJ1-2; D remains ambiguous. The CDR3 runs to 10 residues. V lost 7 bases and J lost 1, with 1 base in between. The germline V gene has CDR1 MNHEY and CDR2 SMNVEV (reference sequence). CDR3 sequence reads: CASINYGYTF. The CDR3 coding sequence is TGTGCCAGCATTAACTATGGCTACACCTTC.

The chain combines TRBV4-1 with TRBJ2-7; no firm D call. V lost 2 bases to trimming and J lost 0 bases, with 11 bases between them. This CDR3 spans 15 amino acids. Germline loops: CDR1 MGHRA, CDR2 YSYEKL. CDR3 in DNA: TGCGCCAGCAGCCAACGTGTTACGGGCTCCTACGAGCAGTACTTC. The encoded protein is CASSQRVTGSYEQYF.

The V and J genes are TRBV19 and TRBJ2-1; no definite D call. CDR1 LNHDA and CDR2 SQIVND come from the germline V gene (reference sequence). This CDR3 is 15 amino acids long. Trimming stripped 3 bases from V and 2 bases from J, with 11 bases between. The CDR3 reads CASSIAPGPYNEQFF. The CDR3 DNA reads TGTGCCAGTAGTATTGCCCCAGGCCCCTACAATGAGCAGTTCTTC. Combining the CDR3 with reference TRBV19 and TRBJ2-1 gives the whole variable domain DGGITQSPKYLFRKEGQNVTLSCEQNLNHDAMYWYRQDPGQGLRLIYYSQIVNDFQKGDIAEGYSVSREKKESFPLTVTSAQKNPTAFYLCASSIAPGPYNEQFFGPGTRLTVL.

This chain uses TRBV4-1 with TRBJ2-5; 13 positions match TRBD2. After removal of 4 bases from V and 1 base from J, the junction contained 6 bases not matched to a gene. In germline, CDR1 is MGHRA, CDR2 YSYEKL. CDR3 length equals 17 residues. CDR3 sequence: CASSPGTSGVAQETQYF. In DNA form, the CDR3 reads TGCGCCAGCAGCCCCGGGACTAGCGGGGTAGCCCAAGAGACCCAGTACTTC.

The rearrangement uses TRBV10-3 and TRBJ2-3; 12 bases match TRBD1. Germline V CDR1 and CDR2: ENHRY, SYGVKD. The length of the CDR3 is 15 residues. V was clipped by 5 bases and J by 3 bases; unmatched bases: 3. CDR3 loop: CAISPGQGATDTQYF. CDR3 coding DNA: TGTGCCATCAGTCCGGGACAGGGGGCGACAGATACGCAGTATTTT.

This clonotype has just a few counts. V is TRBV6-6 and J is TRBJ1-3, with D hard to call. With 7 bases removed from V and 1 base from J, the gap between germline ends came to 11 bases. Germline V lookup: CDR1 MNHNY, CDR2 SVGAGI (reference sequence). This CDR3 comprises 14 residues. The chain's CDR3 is CASISQDSGNTIYF. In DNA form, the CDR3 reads TGTGCCAGCATTTCCCAAGATTCTGGAAACACCATATATTTT.

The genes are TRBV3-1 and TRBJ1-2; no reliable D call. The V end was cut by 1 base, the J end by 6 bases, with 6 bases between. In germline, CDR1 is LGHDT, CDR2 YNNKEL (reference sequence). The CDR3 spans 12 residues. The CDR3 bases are TGTGCCAGCAGCCAAGCGTCAGATGGCTACACCTTC. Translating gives CASSQASDGYTF.

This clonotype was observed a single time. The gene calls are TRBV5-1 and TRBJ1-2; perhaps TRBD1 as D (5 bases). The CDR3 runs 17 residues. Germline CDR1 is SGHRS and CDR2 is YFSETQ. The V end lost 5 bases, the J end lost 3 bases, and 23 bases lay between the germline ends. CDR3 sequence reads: CASRLREGELGDYGYTF. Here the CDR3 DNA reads TGCGCCAGCAGGCTAAGGGAGGGCGAATTGGGGGACTATGGCTACACCTTC. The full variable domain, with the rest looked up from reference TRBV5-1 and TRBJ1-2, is KAGVTQTPRYLIKTRGQQVTLSCSPISGHRSVSWYQQTPGQGLQFLFEYFSETQRNKGNFPGRFSGRQFSNSRSEMNVSTLELGDSALYLCASRLREGELGDYGYTFGSGTRLTVV.

CDR3 in amino acids: CASSFSLQNYEQYF. CDR3 DNA: TGCGCCAGCAGCTTTTCGTTGCAGAACTACGAGCAGTACTTC. The V gene is TRBV5-1, the J gene TRBJ2-7; no clear D. With 2 bases removed from V and 3 bases from J, the gap between germline ends came to 12 bases. The CDR3 has 14 amino acids. Germline loops: CDR1 SGHRS, CDR2 YFSETQ.

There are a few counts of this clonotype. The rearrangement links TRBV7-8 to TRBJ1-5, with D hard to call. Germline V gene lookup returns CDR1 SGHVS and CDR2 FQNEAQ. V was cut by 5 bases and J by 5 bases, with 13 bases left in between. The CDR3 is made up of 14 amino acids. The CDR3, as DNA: TGTGCCAGCAGCGCCCAACGGGAGGATCAGCCCCAGCATTTT. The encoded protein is CASSAQREDQPQHF.

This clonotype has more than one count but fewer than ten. The CDR3: CSVLLGTGTWYEQYF. Here the CDR3 DNA reads TGCAGCGTTCTACTCGGGACAGGGACATGGTACGAGCAGTACTTC. This chain links TRBV29-1 with TRBJ2-7, with 9 bases aligning to TRBD1. Germline CDR1 SQVTM, CDR2 ANQGSEA. V was clipped by 5 bases and J by 4 bases; unmatched bases: 12. The CDR3 contains 15 residues.

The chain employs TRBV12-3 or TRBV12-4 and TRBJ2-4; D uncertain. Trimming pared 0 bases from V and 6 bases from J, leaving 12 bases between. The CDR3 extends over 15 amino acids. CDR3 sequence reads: CASSLAGFPLNIQYF. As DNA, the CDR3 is TGTGCCAGCAGTTTAGCCGGGTTTCCGTTAAACATTCAGTACTTC.

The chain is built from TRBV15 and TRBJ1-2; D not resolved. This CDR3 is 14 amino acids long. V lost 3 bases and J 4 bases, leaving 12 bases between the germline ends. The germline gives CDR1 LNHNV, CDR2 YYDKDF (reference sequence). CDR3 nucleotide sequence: TGTGCCACCAGCAGTAATCAGGCTCGCTATGGCTACACCTTC. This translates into CATSSNQARYGYTF.

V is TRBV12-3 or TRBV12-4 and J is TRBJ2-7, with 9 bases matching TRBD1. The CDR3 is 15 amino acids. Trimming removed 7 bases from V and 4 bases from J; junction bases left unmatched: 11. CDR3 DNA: TGTGCCAGCAATACCGCCGGGACAGGGAATTACGAGCAGTACTTC. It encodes CASNTAGTGNYEQYF.

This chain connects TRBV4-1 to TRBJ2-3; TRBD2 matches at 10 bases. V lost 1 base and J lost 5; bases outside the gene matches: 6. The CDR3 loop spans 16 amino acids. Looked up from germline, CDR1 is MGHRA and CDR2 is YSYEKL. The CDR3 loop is CASSQGAGGQGDTQYF. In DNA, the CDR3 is TGCGCCAGCAGCCAAGGAGCGGGGGGGCAAGGAGATACGCAGTATTTT.

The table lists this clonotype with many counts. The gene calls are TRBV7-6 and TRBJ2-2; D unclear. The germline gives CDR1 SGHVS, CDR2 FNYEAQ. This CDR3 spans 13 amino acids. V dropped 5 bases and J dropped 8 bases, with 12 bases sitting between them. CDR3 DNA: TGTGCCAGCAGCCGTGGTCCTCGAGGGGAGCTGTTTTTT. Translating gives CASSRGPRGELFF.

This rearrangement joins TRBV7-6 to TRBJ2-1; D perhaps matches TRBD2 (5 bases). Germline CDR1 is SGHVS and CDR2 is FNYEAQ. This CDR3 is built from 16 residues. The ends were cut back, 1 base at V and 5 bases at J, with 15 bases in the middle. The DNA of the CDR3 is TGTGCCAGCAGCTTAGTTGGCTATGAGGGTCACAATGAGCAGTTCTTC. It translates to CASSLVGYEGHNEQFF.

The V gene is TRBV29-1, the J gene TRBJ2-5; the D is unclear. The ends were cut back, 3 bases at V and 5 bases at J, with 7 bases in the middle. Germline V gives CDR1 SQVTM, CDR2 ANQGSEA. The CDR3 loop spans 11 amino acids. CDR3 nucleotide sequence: TGCAGCGTTGACGGAGCGGAGACCCAGTACTTC. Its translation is CSVDGAETQYF.